This TCR beta chain was identified in a study of T cell repertoires in cytomegalovirus infection. Between the trimmed V and J ends, which lost 3 bases and 2 bases, there was a span of 11 bases. From germline, CDR1 is MNHEY and CDR2 SMNVEV (reference sequence). This CDR3 comprises 14 residues. On this clonotype: No antigen is known for it.

TCRdb re-called the reads with MiXCR, one entry per CDR3 protein. This sample has around 750,000 distinct CDR3 sequences, with 30% to 35% found just once. The source was cultured CD8+ T cells from PBMCs, collected from culture after CMV antigen stimulation. The chain is built from TRBV27 and TRBJ2-7; a weak D match, TRBD2 (6 bases). This sequence originates from a human donor in good health (CMV status not recorded). Some clones in this sample may be carry-over from other donors' samples. CDR3 sequence reads: CASSFSRLAYEQYV. CDR3 sequence (DNA): TGTGCCAGCAGTTTTTCCCGACTAGCCTACGAGCAGTACGTC.